The TCR beta chain described here comes from a study of siplizumab effects on memory and regulatory T cells. The CDR3 has 15 residues. V was pared by 6 bases and J by 5 bases, with 11 bases of the junction left unmatched. Germline CDR1 MNHNY, CDR2 SVGAGI (reference sequence). Here immunoSEQ multiplex PCR was the method, and the copy in TCRdb shows in-frame clones only, minus some. Of some 41,000 clones detected, roughly 90% appear once; the ten largest clones hold approximately 0.25%. This clone was seen only once. Sequenced input: naive CD4+ T cells sorted from blood. The sequence was obtained from a human donor in good health. The rearrangement joins TRBV6-6 to TRBJ2-7, with 9 bases matching TRBD2. For the CDR3, the DNA is TGTGCCAGCAGCCGGGGGGCGGGAGGGCCGAACGAGCAGTACTTC. It is translated as CASSRGAGGPNEQYF.